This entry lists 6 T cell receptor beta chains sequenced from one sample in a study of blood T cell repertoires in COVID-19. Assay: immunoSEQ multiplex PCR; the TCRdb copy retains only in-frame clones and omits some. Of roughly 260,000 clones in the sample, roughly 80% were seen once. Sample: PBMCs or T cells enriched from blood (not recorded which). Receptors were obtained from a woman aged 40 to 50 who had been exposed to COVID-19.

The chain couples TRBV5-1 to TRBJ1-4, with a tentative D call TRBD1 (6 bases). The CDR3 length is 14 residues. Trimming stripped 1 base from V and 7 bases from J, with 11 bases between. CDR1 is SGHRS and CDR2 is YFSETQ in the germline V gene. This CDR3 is CASSLKQGVEKLFF. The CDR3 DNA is TGCGCCAGCAGCTTGAAACAGGGTGTTGAAAAACTGTTTTTT.

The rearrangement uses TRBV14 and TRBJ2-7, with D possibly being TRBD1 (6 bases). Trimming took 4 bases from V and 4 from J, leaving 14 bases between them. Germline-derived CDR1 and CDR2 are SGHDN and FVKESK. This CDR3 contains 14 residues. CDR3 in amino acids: CASSRNTQGYEQYF. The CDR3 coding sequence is TGTGCCAGCAGCCGGAACACGCAGGGGTACGAGCAGTACTTC.

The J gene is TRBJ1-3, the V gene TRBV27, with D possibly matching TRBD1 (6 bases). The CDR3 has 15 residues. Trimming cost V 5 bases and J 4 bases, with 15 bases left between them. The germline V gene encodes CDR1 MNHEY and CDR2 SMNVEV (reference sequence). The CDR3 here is CASSLQTGPGNTIYF. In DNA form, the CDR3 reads TGTGCCAGCAGTCTACAGACAGGTCCCGGAAACACCATATATTTT.

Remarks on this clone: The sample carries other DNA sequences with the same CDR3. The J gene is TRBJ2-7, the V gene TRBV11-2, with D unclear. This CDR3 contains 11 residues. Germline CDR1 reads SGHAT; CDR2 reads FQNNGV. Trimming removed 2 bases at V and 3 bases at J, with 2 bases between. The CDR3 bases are TGTGCCAGCAGCTTACTCTACGAGCAGTACTTC. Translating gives CASSLLYEQYF.

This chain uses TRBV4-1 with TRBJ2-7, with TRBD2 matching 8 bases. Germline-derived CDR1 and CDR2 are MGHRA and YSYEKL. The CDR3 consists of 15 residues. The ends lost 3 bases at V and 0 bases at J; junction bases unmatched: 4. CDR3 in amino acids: CASSQERGPSYEQYF. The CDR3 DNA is TGCGCCAGCAGCCAGGAGCGGGGGCCCTCCTACGAGCAGTACTTC.

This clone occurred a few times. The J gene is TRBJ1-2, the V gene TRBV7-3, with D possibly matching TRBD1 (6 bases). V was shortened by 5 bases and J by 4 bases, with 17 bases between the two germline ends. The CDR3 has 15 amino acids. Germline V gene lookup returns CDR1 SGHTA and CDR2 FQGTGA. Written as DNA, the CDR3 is TGTGCCAGCAGCCAAGAATCAGGGGTCCCCTATGGCTACACCTTC. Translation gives CASSQESGVPYGYTF.